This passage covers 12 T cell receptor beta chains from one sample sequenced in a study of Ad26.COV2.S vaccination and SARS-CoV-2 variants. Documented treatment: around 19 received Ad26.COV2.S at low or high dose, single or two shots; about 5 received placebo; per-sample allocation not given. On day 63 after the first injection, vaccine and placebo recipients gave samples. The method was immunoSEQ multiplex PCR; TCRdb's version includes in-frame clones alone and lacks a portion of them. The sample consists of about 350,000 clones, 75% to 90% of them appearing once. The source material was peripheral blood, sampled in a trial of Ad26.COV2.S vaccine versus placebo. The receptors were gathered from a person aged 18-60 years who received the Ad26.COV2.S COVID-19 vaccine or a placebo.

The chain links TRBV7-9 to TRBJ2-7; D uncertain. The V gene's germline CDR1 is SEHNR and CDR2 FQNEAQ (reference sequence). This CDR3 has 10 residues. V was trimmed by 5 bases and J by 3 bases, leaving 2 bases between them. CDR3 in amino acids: CASSGYEQYF. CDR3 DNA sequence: TGTGCCAGCAGCGGCTACGAGCAGTACTTC.

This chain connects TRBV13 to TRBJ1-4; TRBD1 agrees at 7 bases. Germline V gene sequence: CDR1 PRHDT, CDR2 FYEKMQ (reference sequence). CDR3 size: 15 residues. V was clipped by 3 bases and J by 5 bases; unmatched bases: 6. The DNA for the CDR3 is TGTGCCAGCAGCTTTCGGACAGGTAGAAATGAAAAACTGTTTTTT. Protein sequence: CASSFRTGRNEKLFF.

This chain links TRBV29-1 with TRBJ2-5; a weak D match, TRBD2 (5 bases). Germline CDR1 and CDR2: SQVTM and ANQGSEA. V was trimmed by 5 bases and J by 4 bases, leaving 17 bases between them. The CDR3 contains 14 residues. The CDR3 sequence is CSVLKLGWGETQYF. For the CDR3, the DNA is TGCAGCGTTTTAAAACTAGGGTGGGGAGAGACCCAGTACTTC.

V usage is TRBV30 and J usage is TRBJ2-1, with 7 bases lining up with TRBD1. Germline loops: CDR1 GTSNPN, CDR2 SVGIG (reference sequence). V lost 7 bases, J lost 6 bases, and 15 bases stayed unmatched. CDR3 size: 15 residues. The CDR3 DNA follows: TGTGCCTCCTTGACAGGGTCAGGTCAGGGCAATGAGCAGTTCTTC. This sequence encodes CASLTGSGQGNEQFF.

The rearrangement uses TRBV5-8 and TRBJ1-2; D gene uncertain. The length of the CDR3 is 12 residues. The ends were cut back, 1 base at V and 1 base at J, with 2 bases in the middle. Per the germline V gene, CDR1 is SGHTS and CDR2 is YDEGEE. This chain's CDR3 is CASSLSNYGYTF. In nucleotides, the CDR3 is TGTGCCAGCAGCTTGAGTAACTATGGCTACACCTTC.

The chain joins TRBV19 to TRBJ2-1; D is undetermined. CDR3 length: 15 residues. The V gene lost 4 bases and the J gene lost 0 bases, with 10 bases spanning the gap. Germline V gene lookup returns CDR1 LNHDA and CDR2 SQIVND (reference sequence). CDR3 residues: CASSNLEVSYNEQFF. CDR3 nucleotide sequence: TGTGCCAGTAGTAATCTAGAAGTCTCCTACAATGAGCAGTTCTTC.

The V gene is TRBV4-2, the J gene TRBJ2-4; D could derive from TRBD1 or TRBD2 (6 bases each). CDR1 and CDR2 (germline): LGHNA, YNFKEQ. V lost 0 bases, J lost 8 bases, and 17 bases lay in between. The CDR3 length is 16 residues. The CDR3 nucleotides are TGTGCCAGCAGCCAAGAGTTAAGGCGGGACACGGACATTCAGTACTTC. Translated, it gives CASSQELRRDTDIQYF.

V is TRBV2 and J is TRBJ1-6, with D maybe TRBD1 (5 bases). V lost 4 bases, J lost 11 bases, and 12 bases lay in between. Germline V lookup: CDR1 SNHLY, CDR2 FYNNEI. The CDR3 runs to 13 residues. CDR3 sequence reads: CASSALQVPPLHF. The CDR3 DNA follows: TGTGCCAGCAGTGCCTTACAGGTCCCACCCCTCCACTTT.

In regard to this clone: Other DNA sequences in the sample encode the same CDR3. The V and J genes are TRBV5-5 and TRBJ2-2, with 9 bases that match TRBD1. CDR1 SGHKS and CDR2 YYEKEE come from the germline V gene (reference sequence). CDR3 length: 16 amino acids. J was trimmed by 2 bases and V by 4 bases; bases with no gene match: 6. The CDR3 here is CASSLGTGQNTGELFF. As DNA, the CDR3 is TGTGCCAGCAGCCTGGGGACAGGGCAAAACACCGGGGAGCTGTTTTTT.

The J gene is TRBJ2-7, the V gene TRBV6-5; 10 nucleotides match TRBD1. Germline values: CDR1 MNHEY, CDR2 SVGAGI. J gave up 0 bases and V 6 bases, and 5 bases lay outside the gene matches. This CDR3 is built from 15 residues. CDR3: CASRTGTGVSYEQYF. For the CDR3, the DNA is TGTGCCAGCAGAACCGGGACAGGGGTCTCCTACGAGCAGTACTTC.

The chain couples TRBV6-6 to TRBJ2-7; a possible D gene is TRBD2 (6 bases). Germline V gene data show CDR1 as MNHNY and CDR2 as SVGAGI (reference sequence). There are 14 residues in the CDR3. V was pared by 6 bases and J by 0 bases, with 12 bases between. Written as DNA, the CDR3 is TGTGCCAGCAGGGGCGGGATCCACTCCTACGAGCAGTACTTC. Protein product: CASRGGIHSYEQYF.

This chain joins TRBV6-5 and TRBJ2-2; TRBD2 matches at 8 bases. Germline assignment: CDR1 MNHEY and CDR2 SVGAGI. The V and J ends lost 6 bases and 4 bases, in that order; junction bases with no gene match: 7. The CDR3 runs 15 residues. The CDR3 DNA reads TGTGCCAGCAGCCCCGTGGCGGGAGGCACCGGGGAGCTGTTTTTT. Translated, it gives CASSPVAGGTGELFF.